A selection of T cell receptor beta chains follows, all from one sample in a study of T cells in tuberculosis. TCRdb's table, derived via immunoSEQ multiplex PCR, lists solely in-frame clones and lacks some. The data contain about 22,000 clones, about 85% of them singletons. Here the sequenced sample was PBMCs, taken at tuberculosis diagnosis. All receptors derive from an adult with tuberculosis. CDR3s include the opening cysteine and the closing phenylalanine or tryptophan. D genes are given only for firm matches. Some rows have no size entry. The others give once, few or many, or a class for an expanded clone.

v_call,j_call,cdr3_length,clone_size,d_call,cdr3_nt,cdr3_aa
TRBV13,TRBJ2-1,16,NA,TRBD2,TGTGCCAGCAGCTTATGGGCTAGCGGGAGCGTCAATGAGCAGTTCTTC,CASSLWASGSVNEQFF
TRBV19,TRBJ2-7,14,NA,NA,TGTGCCAGTAGTATAGCGGGAGTCCTCGGGGAGCAGTACTTC,CASSIAGVLGEQYF
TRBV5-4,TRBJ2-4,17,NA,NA,TGTGCCAGCAGCTTGGCAGAGGGGGCGGGGGCCAAAAACATTCAGTACTTC,CASSLAEGAGAKNIQYF
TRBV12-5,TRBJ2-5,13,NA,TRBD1,TGTGCTAGTGGTTTGACAGGGGACGAGACCCAGTACTTC,CASGLTGDETQYF
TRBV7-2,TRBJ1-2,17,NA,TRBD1,TGTGCCAGCAGCTCTTCCCTCAGGCGACAGGGGAACTATGGCTACACCTTC,CASSSSLRRQGNYGYTF
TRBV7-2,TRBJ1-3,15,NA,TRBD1,TGTGCCAGCAGTCTAGACAGGGTTGTGGGAAACACCATATATTTT,CASSLDRVVGNTIYF
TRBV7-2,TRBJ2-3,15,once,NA,TGTGCCAGCAGTTCCGGTAGCGGTCGCACAGATACGCAGTATTTT,CASSSGSGRTDTQYF
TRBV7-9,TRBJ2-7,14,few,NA,TGTGCCAGCAGCTCCGACCAGACTACGTTGGAGCAGTACTTC,CASSSDQTTLEQYF
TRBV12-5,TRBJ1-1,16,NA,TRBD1,TGTGCTAGTGGTTTGGTCCTCGGACAGGGGGCCACTGAAGCTTTCTTT,CASGLVLGQGATEAFF
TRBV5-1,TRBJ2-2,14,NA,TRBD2,TGCGCCAGCACCCTAGCGGGAGACCACGGGGAGCTGTTTTTT,CASTLAGDHGELFF
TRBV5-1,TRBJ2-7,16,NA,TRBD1,TGCGCCAGCAGCTTACGACAGGGGGGTAGCTCCTACGAGCAGTACTTC,CASSLRQGGSSYEQYF
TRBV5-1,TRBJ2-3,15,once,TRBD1,TGCGCCAGCAGCTCCGGACAGGGTAACACAGATACGCAGTATTTT,CASSSGQGNTDTQYF
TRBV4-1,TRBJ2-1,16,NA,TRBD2,TGCGCCAGCAGCCACGAGCCTAGCGGGGGCTACAATGAGCAGTTCTTC,CASSHEPSGGYNEQFF
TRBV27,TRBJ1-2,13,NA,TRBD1,TGTGCCAGCAGTTCAGGGGGAAACTGGAAATACACCTTC,CASSSGGNWKYTF
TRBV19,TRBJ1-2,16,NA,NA,TGTGCCAGTAGTATTCTGGGCATCGAAGCCAACTATGGCTACACCTTC,CASSILGIEANYGYTF
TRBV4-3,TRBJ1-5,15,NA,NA,TGCGCCAGCAGCCAAGATTGGACGGGGAATCAGCCCCAGCATTTT,CASSQDWTGNQPQHF
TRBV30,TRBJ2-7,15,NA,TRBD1,TGTGCCTGGAGTTACAGGGGGCTCAGGTCCTACGAGCAGTACTTC,CAWSYRGLRSYEQYF
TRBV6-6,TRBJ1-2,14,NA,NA,TGTGCCAGCAGTTACGACAGGAGAAACTATGGCTACACCTTC,CASSYDRRNYGYTF
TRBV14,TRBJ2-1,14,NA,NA,TGTGCCAGCGAGCTAGGCCCCTCCTACAATGAGCAGTTCTTC,CASELGPSYNEQFF
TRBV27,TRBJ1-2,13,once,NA,TGTGCCAGCAGTTTGGGGAGGGGGGGAGGCTACACCTTC,CASSLGRGGGYTF
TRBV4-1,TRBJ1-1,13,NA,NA,TGCGCCAGCCCCGATGGGGGGTACACTGAAGCTTTCTTT,CASPDGGYTEAFF
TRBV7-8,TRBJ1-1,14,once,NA,TGTGCCAGCAGCTTAGTTCAGGATCGCGCTGAAGCTTTCTTT,CASSLVQDRAEAFF
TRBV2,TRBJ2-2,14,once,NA,TGTGCCAGCAGTGACCCGTCGAACACCGGGGAGCTGTTTTTT,CASSDPSNTGELFF
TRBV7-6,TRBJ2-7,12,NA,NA,TGTGCCAGCAGCCCGAGCTCCTACGAGCAGTACTTC,CASSPSSYEQYF
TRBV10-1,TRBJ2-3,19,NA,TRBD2,TGCGCCAGCAGTGATCTACTAGCGGGATTCCTGGAGTACACAGATACGCAGTATTTT,CASSDLLAGFLEYTDTQYF
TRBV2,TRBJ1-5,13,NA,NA,TGTGCCAGCAGCCAGGGGTTGGGACAGCCCCAGCATTTT,CASSQGLGQPQHF
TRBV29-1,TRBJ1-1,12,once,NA,TGCAGCGGGGAGCGGGGGATAGGTGAAGCTTTCTTT,CSGERGIGEAFF
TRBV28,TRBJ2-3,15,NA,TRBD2,TGTGCCAGCAGTAGCCCGGGGGAGGGTTTAGATACGCAGTATTTT,CASSSPGEGLDTQYF
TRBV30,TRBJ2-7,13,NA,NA,TGTGCCTGGAGTGTACGGTCTACCTACGAGCAGTACTTC,CAWSVRSTYEQYF
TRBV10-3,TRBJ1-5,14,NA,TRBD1,TGTGCCATCAAAGGACAGGGAACCAATCAGCCCCAGCATTTT,CAIKGQGTNQPQHF
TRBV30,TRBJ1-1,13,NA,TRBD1,TGTGCCTGGGCCGGGACAGGGGACACTGAAGCTTTCTTT,CAWAGTGDTEAFF
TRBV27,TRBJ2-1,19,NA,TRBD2,TGTGCCAGCACCTCGTTGGGGACTAGCGGAGGGGGGCCTTACAATGAGCAGTTCTTC,CASTSLGTSGGGPYNEQFF
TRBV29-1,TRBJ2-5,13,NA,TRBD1,TGCAGCGTGGAGGACAGGACTGGGGAGACCCAGTACTTC,CSVEDRTGETQYF
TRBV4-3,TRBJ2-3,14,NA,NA,TGCGCCAGCGCGCAGGGGGGCGTTACAGATACGCAGTATTTT,CASAQGGVTDTQYF
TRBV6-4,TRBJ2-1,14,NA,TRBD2,TGTGCCAGTCGAGAGGGACTAGCGGACAATGAGCAGTTCTTC,CASREGLADNEQFF
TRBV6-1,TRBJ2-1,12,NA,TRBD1,TGTGCCAGCGGGACAGTTTACAATGAGCAGTTCTTC,CASGTVYNEQFF
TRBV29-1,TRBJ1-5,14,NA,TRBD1,TGCAGCGTTGGACAGGGGATTAGCAATCAGCCCCAGCATTTT,CSVGQGISNQPQHF
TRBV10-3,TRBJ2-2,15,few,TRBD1,TGTGCCACCAGACAGGGGGGAACGGACACCGGGGAGCTGTTTTTT,CATRQGGTDTGELFF
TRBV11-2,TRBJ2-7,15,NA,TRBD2,TGTGCCAGCACCACAGTGGTTGCGGGGGCCTACGAGCAGTACTTC,CASTTVVAGAYEQYF
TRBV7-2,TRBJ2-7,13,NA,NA,TGTGCCAGCCGCCAACAGGTTACCTACGAGCAGTACTTC,CASRQQVTYEQYF
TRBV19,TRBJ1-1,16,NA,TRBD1,TGTGCCAGTATCGCCGGGACAGGGGGGAGGAACACTGAAGCTTTCTTT,CASIAGTGGRNTEAFF
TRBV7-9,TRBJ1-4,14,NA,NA,TGTGCCAGCAGCACCAGAGGAGGCGAAGAAAAACTGTTTTTT,CASSTRGGEEKLFF